Listed below are T cell receptor beta chains from one sample, sequenced in a study of T-cell memory formation after mild COVID-19. TCRdb re-called the 5' RACE reads with MiXCR, one entry per CDR3 protein. The sample holds 45,000 to 55,000 distinct CDR3 sequences, about 7.3% seen once. Sequencing input: PBMCs or a T cell subset sorted from them (not recorded which). These receptors originate from a man aged 18 to 35 who had mild COVID-19 (a few samples of this study predate the infection). Cell type and time point are not known. The CDR3 runs from the conserved cysteine through the conserved F or W. Fields, in order: V gene, J gene, CDR3 protein.

TRBV11-2	TRBJ1-2	CASSQQGWDGYTF
TRBV12-3/TRBV12-4	TRBJ1-2	CASSATGGANGYTF
TRBV7-3	TRBJ2-3	CASSKGAARTDTQYF
TRBV12-3/TRBV12-4	TRBJ2-5	CASSPRERETQYF
TRBV11-2	TRBJ2-3	CASSLDSIQGDTQYF
TRBV19	TRBJ2-7	CASKGGDNYEQYF
TRBV3-1	TRBJ1-5	CASSRGTAGDQPQHF
TRBV3-1	TRBJ1-5	CASSVSGQPQHF
TRBV5-6	TRBJ2-5	CASSFWGPNFQETQYF
TRBV20-1	TRBJ2-3	CSASRGPNTDTQYF
TRBV5-8	TRBJ1-5	CASSQGTGRNQPQHF
TRBV12-3/TRBV12-4	TRBJ2-4	CASSLADRGRNF
TRBV12-3/TRBV12-4	TRBJ2-5	CASSPRGALQETQYF
TRBV6-2/TRBV6-3	TRBJ2-1	CASRKTGGPGEQFF
TRBV29-1	TRBJ1-2	CSGGTVEGYTF
TRBV24-1	TRBJ2-3	CATSAGTGLDTQYF
TRBV6-5	TRBJ2-1	CASSYKGTGENEQFF
TRBV11-1	TRBJ2-1	CASSFLRSGGRQFF
TRBV6-1	TRBJ1-5	CASTYRARGLDQPQHF
TRBV4-3	TRBJ2-7	CASSQEPTGTVYEQYF
TRBV27	TRBJ1-5	CARYSEQGSFQPQHF
TRBV4-1	TRBJ1-5	CASSQLPRTGEDHQPQHF
TRBV7-9	TRBJ1-3	CASSLLSSGNTIYF
TRBV27	TRBJ1-2	CASRSAGSNYGYTF
TRBV29-1	TRBJ1-1	CSGDEQFGEAFF
TRBV5-1	TRBJ2-1	CASSPSSGVYNEQFF
TRBV3-1	TRBJ1-1	CASSQLGSTEAFF
TRBV10-3	TRBJ1-5	CAISADGDRQPQHF
TRBV28	TRBJ1-6	CASSQMSAPLHF
TRBV12-3/TRBV12-4	TRBJ2-2	CASSSSRNTGELFF
TRBV25-1	TRBJ2-5	CASSPGYGGKTQYF
TRBV12-3/TRBV12-4	TRBJ1-2	CASSNRGAFGYTF
TRBV5-1	TRBJ2-7	CASSPDPTYEQYF
TRBV30	TRBJ1-5	CAWTEGAGNQPQHF
TRBV5-1	TRBJ2-3	CASSSLGRDTDTQYF
TRBV5-1	TRBJ2-1	CASSLTSSNEQFF
TRBV20-1	TRBJ1-6	CSASFGGYNSPLHF
TRBV7-2	TRBJ1-5	CASSLGRSSNQPQHF
TRBV5-1	TRBJ2-2	CASSSDGRNTGELFF
TRBV30	TRBJ1-2	CAWSVKGQGSNYGYTF
TRBV5-6	TRBJ2-5	CASSGTVQETQYF
TRBV7-2	TRBJ1-2	CASTPPTTAVYGYTF
TRBV5-1	TRBJ2-7	CASSALQGAYEQYF
TRBV9	TRBJ2-7	CASSVGGRYEQYF
TRBV7-9	TRBJ2-2	CASSLQDTGELFF
TRBV14	TRBJ1-2	CASSQSGANYGYTF
TRBV11-2	TRBJ2-5	CASSKKTGTGATETQYF
TRBV5-1	TRBJ2-1	CASSLGLAYNEQFF
TRBV27	TRBJ1-5	CASRVGQISNQPQHF
TRBV12-3/TRBV12-4	TRBJ1-6	CASSPTGVGSPLHF
TRBV29-1	TRBJ1-2	CSVELGYTF
TRBV20-1	TRBJ1-5	CSAIRPNQPQHF
TRBV6-2/TRBV6-3	TRBJ2-3	CASSPLRGRSTDTQYF